Presented here are 31 T cell receptor beta chains from one specimen sequenced in a study of spatial heterogeneity in lung cancer. Using its own MiXCR run on the 5' RACE reads, TCRdb lists one record per CDR3 protein. The sample yields about 18,000 distinct CDR3 sequences, around 19% seen once. Time point in this sample: sample taken at primary tumor resection. The input material, whole RNA from tumor, nontumor lung or frozen PBMC, was sequenced unsorted. Sequencing used PBMCs, obtained at surgery. These receptors all come from a male donor with early-stage non-small cell lung cancer.

At least ten counts were recorded for this clonotype. This rearrangement joins TRBV11-2 to TRBJ1-1, with TRBD1 identical over 7 bases. CDR1 is SGHAT, CDR2 FQNNGV, per germline. This CDR3 has 16 amino acids. The junction had 10 bases not matched to a gene; V was cut back by 5 bases and J by 1 base. For the CDR3, the DNA is TGTGCCAGCAGCCTCTTAAGGGGGCGAAGGAACACTGAAGCTTTCTTT. Its protein is CASSLLRGRRNTEAFF.

V is TRBV9 and J is TRBJ2-3; 9 bases agree with TRBD1. The length of the CDR3 is 17 residues. Germline V gives CDR1 SGDLS, CDR2 YYNGEE. Germline trimming cut 4 bases from V and 2 bases from J; bases unmatched to any gene: 11. CDR3: CASSTRTGVGDTDTQYF. CDR3 in DNA: TGTGCCAGCAGCACCAGGACAGGGGTTGGGGACACAGATACGCAGTATTTT. The full variable domain, completed using reference TRBV9 and TRBJ2-3, is DSGVTQTPKHLITATGQRVTLRCSPRSGDLSVYWYQQSLDQGLQFLIQYYNGEERAKGNILERFSAQQFPDLHSELNLSSLELGDSALYFCASSTRTGVGDTDTQYFGPGTRLTVL.

The chain links TRBV4-1 to TRBJ1-4, with 9 bases lining up with TRBD1. J lost 8 bases, V lost 4 bases, and 8 bases had no gene match. The V gene's germline CDR1 is MGHRA and CDR2 YSYEKL. CDR3 length: 15 amino acids. The CDR3 DNA reads as TGCGCCAGCAGCCTTCAGGGGACAGGGCTGGAAAAACTGTTTTTT. It yields the protein CASSLQGTGLEKLFF.

Note on this clonotype: This may be a read error, as it is one base from a much larger clone. The V call is TRBV19, the J call TRBJ2-1; 9 positions match TRBD2. The germline CDR1 and CDR2 sequences are LNHDA and SQIVND (reference sequence). This CDR3 spans 15 amino acids. CDR3 region: CASSIRAGGYNGQFF. The CDR3, as DNA: TGTGCCAGTAGTATAAGAGCGGGGGGCTACAATGGGCAGTTCTTC.

The chain combines TRBV6-5 with TRBJ1-1; D might be TRBD1 (5 bases). In germline, CDR1 is MNHEY, CDR2 SVGAGI. The CDR3 is 14 residues long. The ends were cut back, 8 bases at V and 0 bases at J, with 13 bases in the middle. The CDR3 sequence: CASRRPGMNTEAFF. For the CDR3, the DNA is TGTGCCAGCCGTCGTCCAGGGATGAACACTGAAGCTTTCTTT.

The rearrangement joins TRBV9 to TRBJ2-1; D ambiguous. CDR3 size: 13 residues. The germline V gene encodes CDR1 SGDLS and CDR2 YYNGEE. V dropped 0 bases and J dropped 7 bases, with 8 bases sitting between them. The CDR3 nucleotides are TGTGCCAGCAGCGTAGGGACCCGGAATGAGCAGTTCTTC. Protein: CASSVGTRNEQFF.

This clonotype showed up many times. The rearrangement uses TRBV7-3 and TRBJ2-5; no clear D. CDR3 size: 13 residues. V dropped 3 bases and J dropped 3 bases, with 8 bases sitting between them. CDR1 and CDR2 from the germline V gene are SGHTA and FQGTGA. In nucleotides, the CDR3 is TGTGCCAGCAGCTTGTTTGGAAAAGAGACCCAGTACTTC. It encodes CASSLFGKETQYF.

On this clonotype itself: A much more abundant neighbour one base away suggests this may be a read error. This rearrangement joins TRBV7-9 to TRBJ2-1; D is unresolved. Germline loops: CDR1 SEHNR, CDR2 FQNEAQ (reference sequence). This CDR3 has 15 amino acids. The CDR3 loop is CANSFFGSSYNEQFF. The CDR3 region has the DNA TGTGCCAACAGCTTTTTTGGAAGCTCCTACAATGAGCAGTTCTTC.

Sample share makes this clonotype medium-sized. The chain carries TRBV11-2 and TRBJ2-7; D uncertain. The germline CDR1 and CDR2 sequences are SGHAT and FQNNGV. Trimming shortened V by 0 bases and J by 4 bases, and 7 bases separated the two germline ends. The CDR3 extends over 13 amino acids. The CDR3 DNA reads TGTGCCAGCAGCTTAGAGCGAGAGTACGAGCAGTACTTC. Translating gives CASSLEREYEQYF. Filled out from reference TRBV11-2 and TRBJ2-7, the complete variable domain reads EAGVAQSPRYKIIEKRQSVAFWCNPISGHATLYWYQQILGQGPKLLIQFQNNGVVDDSQLPKDRFSAERLKGVDSTLKIQPAKLEDSAVYLCASSLEREYEQYFGPGTRLTVT.

This clonotype was found many times. This chain links TRBV18 with TRBJ1-2, with D hard to call. Germline V CDR1 and CDR2: KGHSH, LQKENI. The length of the CDR3 is 17 residues. V lost 1 base and J 4 bases, leaving 19 bases between the germline ends. The CDR3 DNA follows: TGTGCCAGCTCACCACGAGGTCCGACGGACGGATCCTATGGCTACACCTTC. This translates into CASSPRGPTDGSYGYTF.

The V and J genes are TRBV7-9 and TRBJ2-3; 9 nucleotides match TRBD2. Germline lookup yields CDR1 SEHNR and CDR2 FQNEAQ (reference sequence). V shed 4 bases and J 3 bases; nucleotides not matched to a gene: 11. The CDR3 is 17 amino acids. CDR3 loop: CASSYLRASGDTDTQYF. The CDR3 DNA follows: TGTGCCAGCAGCTACCTACGGGCTAGCGGGGATACAGATACGCAGTATTTT.

This clonotype has a count of ten or more. The chain combines TRBV7-9 with TRBJ1-2; tentatively, D is TRBD1 (5 bases). The ends were cut back, 5 bases at V and 1 base at J, with 14 bases in the middle. The CDR3 contains 15 residues. Germline V gives CDR1 SEHNR, CDR2 FQNEAQ (reference sequence). CDR3 coding DNA: TGTGCCAGCAGCATAGGGGCAGGGCTTAACTATGGCTACACCTTC. This codes for CASSIGAGLNYGYTF.

This clonotype was observed many times. This chain uses TRBV29-1 with TRBJ2-7; D might be TRBD1 or TRBD2, each matching 5 bases. CDR1 and CDR2 (germline): SQVTM, ANQGSEA. With 4 bases removed from V and 3 bases from J, the gap between germline ends came to 7 bases. This CDR3 has 11 amino acids. The CDR3 bases are TGCAGCGTTGCGAGGGGCTACGAGCAGTACTTC. Its translation is CSVARGYEQYF.

This clonotype was observed at least ten times. The chain joins TRBV11-2 to TRBJ2-2, with unresolved D. Trimming left V 4 bases short and J 1 base short, with 7 bases between. The CDR3 runs to 14 residues. CDR1 and CDR2 (germline): SGHAT, FQNNGV. As DNA, the CDR3 is TGTGCCAGCAGCTCGAACAGGAACACCGGGGAGCTGTTTTTT. It encodes CASSSNRNTGELFF.

In its sample, this clonotype was seen a few times. The chain uses TRBV12-5 and TRBJ2-7; D not resolved. The CDR3 contains 12 residues. Per germline, CDR1 LGHNT and CDR2 FRNRAP. Trimming cost V 7 bases and J 7 bases, with 14 bases left between them. The CDR3 bases are TGTGCTAGTGCCCCGGGCTGGGTTGAGCAGTACTTC. It yields the protein CASAPGWVEQYF.

The chain recombines TRBV12-3 or TRBV12-4 with TRBJ1-4; TRBD1 agrees at 7 bases. Trimming took 6 bases from V and 10 from J; bases not matched to a gene: 11. The CDR3 consists of 14 residues. The CDR3 bases are TGTGCCAGCAGGTCGGGGACAGTTGGAGGAAAACTGTTTTTT. It encodes CASRSGTVGGKLFF.

This clonotype was observed a few times. The chain carries TRBV20-1 and TRBJ2-3; D is perhaps TRBD2 (5 bases). Germline V lookup: CDR1 DFQATT, CDR2 SNEGSKA (reference sequence). V gave up 1 base and J gave up 4 bases, with 12 bases separating them. There are 14 residues in the CDR3. CDR3 region: CSARVPGGPDTQYF. CDR3 nucleotides: TGCAGTGCTAGAGTCCCAGGAGGTCCAGATACGCAGTATTTT.

This clonotype is labeled medium-sized. The gene calls are TRBV29-1 and TRBJ1-1; a possible D gene is TRBD1 (5 bases). CDR1 is SQVTM and CDR2 is ANQGSEA in the germline V gene. The length of the CDR3 is 12 residues. Between the trimmed V and J ends, which lost 7 bases and 6 bases, there was a span of 15 bases. DNA of the CDR3: TGCAGCGGGGTGACGGGGCGTTCTGAAGCTTTCTTT. Translating it yields CSGVTGRSEAFF. The full variable domain, completed using reference TRBV29-1 and TRBJ1-1, is SAVISQKPSRDICQRGTSLTIQCQVDSQVTMMFWYRQQPGQSLTLIATANQGSEATYESGFVIDKFPISRPNLTFSTLTVSNMSPEDSSIYLCSGVTGRSEAFFGQGTRLTVV.

This clonotype was picked up many times. The chain uses TRBV2 and TRBJ2-7, with D uncertain. CDR1 and CDR2 (germline): SNHLY, FYNNEI. V gave up 2 bases and J gave up 2 bases, with 10 bases separating them. The CDR3 length is 14 residues. The CDR3 region has the DNA TGTGCCAGCAGTGAAAGGACGGAAGCCTACGAGCAGTACTTC. Translating it yields CASSERTEAYEQYF.

The V gene is TRBV6-2 or TRBV6-3, the J gene TRBJ1-5; 9 nucleotides align to TRBD1. Germline values: CDR1 MNHEY, CDR2 SVGEGT. The J segment lost 4 bases and the V segment lost 6 bases, leaving 10 bases of the junction unmatched. The CDR3 is 16 amino acids. The CDR3 bases are TGTGCCAGCAGAACCTACAGGGGGCAAGGAAATCAGCCCCAGCATTTT. It codes for CASRTYRGQGNQPQHF.

The J gene is TRBJ2-7, the V gene TRBV19; possibly TRBD1 for D (5 bases). The ends were cut back, 3 bases at V and 5 bases at J, with 11 bases in the middle. CDR1 and CDR2 from the germline V gene are LNHDA and SQIVND (reference sequence). The CDR3 runs to 13 residues. CDR3 DNA: TGTGCCAGTAGTATTAATAGGGGCGACGAGCAGTACTTC. This translates into CASSINRGDEQYF.

The J gene is TRBJ1-2, the V gene TRBV5-6; D is ambiguous. V was trimmed by 4 bases and J by 8 bases, leaving 9 bases between them. The length of the CDR3 is 11 residues. Germline V gene sequence: CDR1 SGHDT, CDR2 YYEEEE. The CDR3 here is CASSGRRGYTF. CDR3 DNA sequence: TGTGCCAGCAGCGGCCGGAGGGGCTACACCTTC.

This chain links TRBV5-1 with TRBJ1-1; no definite D call. Deletions cut 0 bases from V and 0 bases from J, with 6 bases between. Per germline, CDR1 SGHRS and CDR2 YFSETQ. CDR3 size: 14 residues. Here the CDR3 DNA reads TGCGCCAGCAGCTTGGGTAGGGTGAACACTGAAGCTTTCTTT. Protein: CASSLGRVNTEAFF.

Many counts were recorded for this clonotype. The chain recombines TRBV7-2 with TRBJ2-1, with 7 bases matching TRBD1. The CDR3 totals 16 residues. The trim removed 2 bases at V and 1 base at J, leaving 5 bases unmatched. Germline-derived CDR1 and CDR2 are SGHTA and FQGNSA. CDR3 region: CASSLLTGASYNEQFF. The DNA of the CDR3 is TGTGCCAGCAGCTTATTAACAGGGGCATCCTACAATGAGCAGTTCTTC.

The chain is built from TRBV7-9 and TRBJ2-5; D is undetermined. With 5 bases removed from V and 2 bases from J, the gap between germline ends came to 9 bases. Germline CDR1 is SEHNR and CDR2 is FQNEAQ (reference sequence). The CDR3 length is 13 residues. CDR3 sequence: CASSPDLQETQYF. DNA for the CDR3: TGTGCCAGCAGCCCGGACCTACAAGAGACCCAGTACTTC.

This clonotype was seen a handful of times. The chain has TRBV2 and TRBJ2-1; 9 bases are a match to TRBD1. The CDR3 sequence is 13 residues long. From germline, CDR1 is SNHLY and CDR2 FYNNEI. V dropped 6 bases and J dropped 7; count of bases not matched to a gene: 4. The CDR3 reads CASRQGARNEQFF. In DNA form, the CDR3 reads TGTGCCAGCAGACAGGGGGCTCGAAATGAGCAGTTCTTC.

This clonotype was detected only a few times. The chain has TRBV18 and TRBJ2-5, with TRBD2 as a possible D gene (6 bases). V was shortened by 1 base and J by 4 bases, with 16 bases between the two germline ends. The CDR3 sequence is 16 residues long. Germline values: CDR1 KGHSH, CDR2 LQKENI. The CDR3 DNA is TGTGCCAGCTCACCACTAAATCCGGGAGAATTAGAGACCCAGTACTTC. This encodes CASSPLNPGELETQYF.

The V call is TRBV13, the J call TRBJ2-4, with 7 bases fitting TRBD2. The CDR3 runs 15 residues. V was pared by 5 bases and J by 4 bases, with 8 bases of the junction left unmatched. Germline V CDR1 and CDR2: PRHDT, FYEKMQ (reference sequence). The CDR3 here is CASSLQGEGKNIQYF. DNA of the CDR3: TGTGCCAGCAGCCTTCAAGGGGAGGGTAAAAACATTCAGTACTTC.

This clonotype is medium-sized. The gene calls are TRBV7-6 and TRBJ2-5; perhaps TRBD2 as D (6 bases). V lost 2 bases and J 5 bases, leaving 24 bases between the germline ends. Germline CDR1 SGHVS, CDR2 FNYEAQ. The CDR3 covers 18 residues. Written as DNA, the CDR3 is TGTGCCAGCAGCTTATCTTTGGCGGGGCCCTCAGGTTGGGAGACCCAGTACTTC. This gives the protein CASSLSLAGPSGWETQYF. The full variable domain, its missing parts supplied by reference TRBV7-6 and TRBJ2-5, is GAGVSQSPRYKVTKRGQDVALRCDPISGHVSLYWYRQALGQGPEFLTYFNYEAQQDKSGLPNDRFSAERPEGSISTLTIQRTEQRDSAMYRCASSLSLAGPSGWETQYFGPGTRLLVL.

In its sample, this clonotype was seen many times. The chain links TRBV5-1 to TRBJ1-2; 8 positions agree with TRBD1. The V segment lost 0 bases and the J segment 3 bases; nucleotides outside the gene matches: 4. The CDR3 spans 15 residues. Germline loops: CDR1 SGHRS, CDR2 YFSETQ. The CDR3 region is CASSLDSGGYYGYTF. In DNA, the CDR3 is TGCGCCAGCAGCTTGGATTCAGGGGGCTACTATGGCTACACCTTC.

V is TRBV20-1 and J is TRBJ2-2; the D is unclear. The V end was cut by 3 bases, the J end by 5 bases, with 4 bases between. Germline-derived CDR1 and CDR2 are DFQATT and SNEGSKA (reference sequence). The CDR3 has 11 amino acids. The CDR3 coding sequence is TGCAGTGCTAGCCAGACCGGGGAGCTGTTTTTT. It translates to CSASQTGELFF.